Below, 28 T cell receptor beta chains from the same sample are listed, as sequenced in a study of blood T cell repertoires in COVID-19. Libraries were prepared by immunoSEQ multiplex PCR; TCRdb keeps only in-frame clonotypes and omits some of them. Here the sample spans a few hundred thousand clones, about 90% being singletons. Sequencing input: PBMCs or T cells enriched from blood (not recorded which). The receptors originated from a woman aged 30 to 39 who had recovered from COVID-19.

Remarks on this clone: This same CDR3 is encoded by further DNA sequences in the sample. V and J are TRBV27 and TRBJ1-5; TRBD1 is a possible D gene (5 bases). The CDR3 has 14 amino acids. The germline V gene encodes CDR1 MNHEY and CDR2 SMNVEV (reference sequence). V was clipped by 5 bases and J by 0 bases, with 8 bases between them. Here the CDR3 reads CASSLTASNQPQHF. DNA for the CDR3: TGTGCCAGCAGTCTGACAGCTAGCAATCAGCCCCAGCATTTT.

The chain couples TRBV9 to TRBJ2-3; D perhaps matches TRBD2 (6 bases). Per the germline V gene, CDR1 is SGDLS and CDR2 is YYNGEE. V lost 3 bases and J lost 3, with 14 bases in between. This CDR3 is built from 15 residues. The CDR3 is CASSGGTYGTDTQYF. CDR3 sequence (DNA): TGTGCCAGCAGCGGCGGGACTTACGGTACAGATACGCAGTATTTT.

This clone has just a few counts. The chain has TRBV24-1 and TRBJ1-5; 12 bases are a match to TRBD1. The trim removed 0 bases at V and 4 bases at J, leaving 12 bases unmatched. The CDR3 length is 20 residues. Per germline, CDR1 KGHDR and CDR2 SFDVKD. The CDR3 region has the DNA TGTGCCACCAGTGATTTGCAGTGGGACAGGGGGCGCGGATCTAATCAGCCCCAGCATTTT. Its protein product is CATSDLQWDRGRGSNQPQHF.

The chain employs TRBV18 and TRBJ2-5, with TRBD1 identical over 7 bases. V was clipped by 2 bases and J by 5 bases; unmatched bases: 5. Germline CDR1 is KGHSH and CDR2 is LQKENI. The length of the CDR3 is 14 residues. CDR3 sequence (DNA): TGTGCCAGCTCACCAAATACAGGGGAGGAGACCCAGTACTTC. This encodes CASSPNTGEETQYF. Based on the CDR3 plus reference TRBV18 and TRBJ2-5, the full variable domain is NAGVMQNPRHLVRRRGQEARLRCSPMKGHSHVYWYRQLPEEGLKFMVYLQKENIIDESGMPKERFSAEFPKEGPSILRIQQVVRGDSAAYFCASSPNTGEETQYFGPGTRLLVL.

This chain uses TRBV7-7 with TRBJ2-5, with 8 bases lining up with TRBD2. Germline V gives CDR1 SSHAT, CDR2 FNYEAQ (reference sequence). V lost 5 bases and J lost 5; bases outside the gene matches: 10. The CDR3 extends over 15 amino acids. The CDR3 DNA is TGTGCCAGCAGCCCGGGGGGCGGGACTAGGGAGACCCAGTACTTC. It codes for CASSPGGGTRETQYF.

This clone was found a few times. The chain couples TRBV9 to TRBJ1-6; D might be TRBD1 (6 bases). With 0 bases removed from V and 6 bases from J, the gap between germline ends came to 16 bases. The CDR3 covers 17 residues. Looked up from germline, CDR1 is SGDLS and CDR2 is YYNGEE. In DNA, the CDR3 is TGTGCCAGCAGCGTAGACGGGGGGGCACAACTTAATTCACCCCTCCACTTT. Its protein product is CASSVDGGAQLNSPLHF.

This sequence joins TRBV19 and TRBJ2-7; 7 bases are shared with TRBD1. V lost 5 bases and J lost 6; bases outside the gene matches: 13. This CDR3 spans 15 amino acids. The germline gives CDR1 LNHDA, CDR2 SQIVND (reference sequence). CDR3 coding DNA: TGTGCCAGTAGTGGCACCGTCGGGACAGTCAGCGAGCAGTACTTC. It is translated as CASSGTVGTVSEQYF.

The rearrangement links TRBV25-1 to TRBJ1-1; D is uncertain. Germline loops: CDR1 MGHDK, CDR2 SYGVNS. Trimming stripped 4 bases from V and 1 base from J, with 7 bases between. This CDR3 region has 13 residues. The CDR3 DNA follows: TGTGCCAGCAGTGTAGGAGCGAACACTGAAGCTTTCTTT. As protein: CASSVGANTEAFF.

The chain combines TRBV18 with TRBJ1-2; 7 nucleotides align to TRBD1. In germline, CDR1 is KGHSH, CDR2 LQKENI. CDR3 size: 14 residues. The V segment lost 6 bases and the J segment 5 bases; nucleotides outside the gene matches: 9. In nucleotides, the CDR3 is TGTGCCAGCTCGCGTAGGAGACAGGGATATGGCTACACCTTC. It is translated as CASSRRRQGYGYTF.

The genes are TRBV10-3 and TRBJ1-5; 9 bases agree with TRBD1. The trim removed 4 bases at V and 7 bases at J, leaving 2 bases unmatched. CDR1 is ENHRY, CDR2 SYGVKD, per germline. The CDR3 sequence is 13 residues long. Here the CDR3 DNA reads TGTGCCATCAGTGGACAGGGGGACCAGCCCCAGCATTTT. Translated: CAISGQGDQPQHF.

This clone showed up just once. The chain joins TRBV2 to TRBJ1-1; D might be TRBD1 (6 bases). This CDR3 is 15 amino acids long. Trimming took off 2 bases at V and 2 bases at J, with 12 bases between the two ends. In germline, CDR1 is SNHLY, CDR2 FYNNEI. The CDR3 loop reads CASSERGGLNTEAFF. CDR3 coding DNA: TGTGCCAGCAGTGAACGGGGGGGCCTAAACACTGAAGCTTTCTTT. The full variable domain, rest sourced from reference TRBV2 and TRBJ1-1, is EPEVTQTPSHQVTQMGQEVILRCVPISNHLYFYWYRQILGQKVEFLVSFYNNEISEKSEIFDDQFSVERPDGSNFTLKIRSTKLEDSAMYFCASSERGGLNTEAFFGQGTRLTVV.

The chain links TRBV5-1 to TRBJ2-7; 12 positions match TRBD1. The length of the CDR3 is 16 residues. Looked up from germline, CDR1 is SGHRS and CDR2 is YFSETQ. V dropped 0 bases and J dropped 3; count of bases not matched to a gene: 4. CDR3 residues: CASSLEGQGAYYEQYF. The CDR3 DNA follows: TGCGCCAGCAGCTTGGAGGGACAGGGGGCATACTACGAGCAGTACTTC.

The rearrangement links TRBV10-3 to TRBJ1-2; TRBD1 matches 9 bases. Germline loops: CDR1 ENHRY, CDR2 SYGVKD. The CDR3 extends over 14 amino acids. The V gene end was trimmed by 4 bases and the J gene end by 4 bases; junction bases not matched to a gene: 4. The CDR3 region is CAISVGTGLYGYTF. CDR3 DNA sequence: TGTGCCATCAGTGTCGGGACAGGGCTCTATGGCTACACCTTC.

About this clone: Other DNA sequences in this sample translate to the same CDR3. The CDR3 DNA follows: TGTGCCAGCTCACCACTTTCAGTGAACACTGAAGCTTTCTTT. The encoded protein is CASSPLSVNTEAFF. The V and J genes are TRBV18 and TRBJ1-1; D remains ambiguous. This CDR3 contains 14 residues. Germline loops: CDR1 KGHSH, CDR2 LQKENI. The V and J ends lost 1 base and 0 bases respectively, with 6 bases between them. Variable domain in full (rest from reference TRBV18 and TRBJ1-1): NAGVMQNPRHLVRRRGQEARLRCSPMKGHSHVYWYRQLPEEGLKFMVYLQKENIIDESGMPKERFSAEFPKEGPSILRIQQVVRGDSAAYFCASSPLSVNTEAFFGQGTRLTVV.

V usage is TRBV2 and J usage is TRBJ2-2; possible D gene TRBD1, 6 bases. This CDR3 comprises 14 residues. From germline, CDR1 is SNHLY and CDR2 FYNNEI. V was clipped by 9 bases and J by 4 bases, with 15 bases between them. Here the CDR3 DNA reads TGTGCCAGGGGACAAGGCGGTAGCACCGGGGAGCTGTTTTTT. Its protein is CARGQGGSTGELFF.

The rearrangement links TRBV3-1 (or the pseudogene TRBV3-2) to TRBJ1-3, with 8 bases fitting TRBD1. Losses at the gene ends were 3 bases for V and 0 bases for J; bases not matched to a gene: 4. CDR1 and CDR2 (germline): LGHDT, YNNKEL (reference sequence). The CDR3 has 16 amino acids. CDR3 region: CASSQLQGVSGNTIYF. CDR3 nucleotides: TGTGCCAGCAGCCAGCTACAGGGGGTCTCTGGAAACACCATATATTTT.

V is TRBV28 and J is TRBJ2-1; D not certain. Between the trimmed V and J ends, which lost 1 base and 8 bases, there was a span of 9 bases. From germline, CDR1 is MDHEN and CDR2 SYDVKM. There are 13 residues in the CDR3. The CDR3 coding sequence is TGTGCCAGCAGTTTATTGTTACACGATGAGCAGTTCTTC. Translated, it gives CASSLLLHDEQFF.

The V and J genes are TRBV7-9 and TRBJ2-2; the D gene is possibly TRBD2 (6 bases). The CDR3 covers 16 residues. Trimming left V 1 base short and J 5 bases short, with 14 bases between. Germline CDR1 is SEHNR and CDR2 is FQNEAQ (reference sequence). CDR3: CASSLGGGAYTGELFF. DNA of the CDR3: TGTGCCAGCAGCTTAGGGGGCGGGGCCTATACCGGGGAGCTGTTTTTT.

In its sample, this clone was seen a few times. The chain carries TRBV18 and TRBJ2-4; 12 bases agree with TRBD1. CDR3 length equals 17 residues. CDR1 and CDR2 from the germline V gene are KGHSH and LQKENI. V trimming: 0 bases; J trimming: 8 bases; junction bases outside the gene matches: 8. As DNA, the CDR3 is TGTGCCAGCTCACCACCGATGGGACAGGGGGCAGTGGACATTCAGTACTTC. Amino acid sequence: CASSPPMGQGAVDIQYF.

This chain joins TRBV27 and TRBJ2-5; TRBD1 might be the D (6 bases). The germline V gene encodes CDR1 MNHEY and CDR2 SMNVEV (reference sequence). The CDR3 covers 15 residues. V dropped 6 bases and J dropped 0 bases, with 14 bases sitting between them. CDR3: CASSPGQLYQETQYF. In DNA form, the CDR3 reads TGTGCCAGCAGCCCCGGACAGTTGTACCAAGAGACCCAGTACTTC.

The chain carries TRBV6-5 and TRBJ1-2; no definite D call. V was clipped by 11 bases and J by 4 bases, with 17 bases between them. CDR3 length: 13 amino acids. Germline CDR1 MNHEY, CDR2 SVGAGI. For the CDR3, the DNA is TGTGCCTCAAGAGGTGGCCAAGTCTATGGCTACACCTTC. This sequence encodes CASRGGQVYGYTF.

The chain has TRBV15 and TRBJ1-1; 8 bases fit TRBD1. This CDR3 spans 14 amino acids. The germline gives CDR1 LNHNV, CDR2 YYDKDF (reference sequence). V dropped 4 bases and J dropped 4; count of bases not matched to a gene: 5. The CDR3 DNA is TGTGCCACCAGCATAAAACAGGGGGGCACTGAAGCTTTCTTT. Amino acid sequence: CATSIKQGGTEAFF.

The chain carries TRBV18 and TRBJ1-2, with TRBD1 as a possible D gene (6 bases). Germline lookup yields CDR1 KGHSH and CDR2 LQKENI. Trimming took 3 bases from V and 6 from J, leaving 11 bases between them. The CDR3 spans 13 residues. CDR3 region: CASSPGQGHGYTF. CDR3 sequence (DNA): TGTGCCAGCTCACCGGGACAAGGACATGGCTACACCTTC.

This chain uses TRBV5-4 with TRBJ1-3, with 7 bases identical to TRBD1. The CDR3 covers 18 residues. The junction had 11 bases not matched to a gene; V was cut back by 0 bases and J by 2 bases. Germline lookup yields CDR1 SGHNT and CDR2 YYREEE (reference sequence). CDR3 sequence: CASSLDNRGSLAGNTIYF. For the CDR3, the DNA is TGTGCCAGCAGCTTGGATAACAGGGGAAGTTTGGCTGGAAACACCATATATTTT.

Concerning this clone: A much larger clone is a single base away; this may be a read error. J is TRBJ2-7 and V is TRBV5-8; D gene uncertain. V dropped 4 bases and J dropped 1 base, with 3 bases sitting between them. Germline lookup yields CDR1 SGHTS and CDR2 YDEGEE. The CDR3 has 11 amino acids. The CDR3 nucleotides read TGTGCCAGCAGCCCTTCCTACGAGCAGTACTTC. As protein: CASSPSYEQYF.

This rearrangement joins TRBV5-6 to TRBJ1-6, with TRBD1 matching 9 bases. Germline CDR1 SGHDT, CDR2 YYEEEE. The CDR3 has 14 amino acids. The V and J ends lost 5 bases and 7 bases, in that order; junction bases with no gene match: 4. The CDR3 sequence is CASSWTGENSPLHF. The CDR3 DNA reads TGTGCCAGCAGTTGGACAGGGGAGAATTCACCCCTCCACTTT.

The genes are TRBV6-5 and TRBJ2-2, with 9 bases aligning to TRBD1. Unmatched junction bases numbered 4, after V lost 6 bases and J lost 2 bases. The CDR3 has 15 amino acids. Germline V gene lookup returns CDR1 MNHEY and CDR2 SVGAGI. The CDR3 sequence: CASSRDRVNTGELFF. In DNA form, the CDR3 reads TGTGCCAGCAGCCGGGACAGGGTCAACACCGGGGAGCTGTTTTTT.

J is TRBJ1-2 and V is TRBV6-4; maybe TRBD1 (5 bases). The germline V and J ends were trimmed by 6 bases and 8 bases, with 10 bases remaining between them. Germline V lookup: CDR1 MRHNA, CDR2 SNTAGT. The CDR3 contains 11 residues. The CDR3 spells CASSQGYGYTF. The CDR3 DNA reads TGTGCCAGCAGCCAGGGTTACGGCTACACCTTC.